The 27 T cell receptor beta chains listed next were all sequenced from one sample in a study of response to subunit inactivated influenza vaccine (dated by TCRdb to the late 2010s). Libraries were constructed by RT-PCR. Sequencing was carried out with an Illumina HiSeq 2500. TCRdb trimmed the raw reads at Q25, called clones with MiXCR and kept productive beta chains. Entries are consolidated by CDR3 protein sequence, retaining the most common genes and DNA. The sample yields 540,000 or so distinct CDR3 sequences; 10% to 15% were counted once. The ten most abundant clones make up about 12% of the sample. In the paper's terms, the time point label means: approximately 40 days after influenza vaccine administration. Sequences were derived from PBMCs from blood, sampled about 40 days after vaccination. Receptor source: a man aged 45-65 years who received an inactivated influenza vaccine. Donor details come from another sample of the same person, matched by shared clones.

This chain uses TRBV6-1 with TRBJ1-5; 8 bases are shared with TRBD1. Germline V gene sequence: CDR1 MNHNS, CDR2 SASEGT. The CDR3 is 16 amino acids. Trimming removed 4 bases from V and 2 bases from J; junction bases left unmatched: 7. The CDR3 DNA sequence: TGTGCCAGCAGTGCTAACACAGGGGGAGGCAATCAGCCCCAGCATTTT. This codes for CASSANTGGGNQPQHF.

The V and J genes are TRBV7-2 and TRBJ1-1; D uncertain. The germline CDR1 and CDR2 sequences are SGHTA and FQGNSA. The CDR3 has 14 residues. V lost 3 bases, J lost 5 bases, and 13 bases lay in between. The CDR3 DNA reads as TGTGCCAGCAGCTTTCAAACGGTAACTACTGAAGCTTTCTTT. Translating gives CASSFQTVTTEAFF.

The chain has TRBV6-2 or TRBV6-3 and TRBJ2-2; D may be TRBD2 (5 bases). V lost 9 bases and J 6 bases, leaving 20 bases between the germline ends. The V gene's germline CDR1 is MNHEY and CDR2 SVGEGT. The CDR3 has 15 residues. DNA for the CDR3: TGTGCCAGTAGGACGGGCGGGCTTAGCTCCGGGGAGCTGTTTTTT. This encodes CASRTGGLSSGELFF.

This chain's CDR3 is CASSLDSGASYEQYF. CDR3 sequence (DNA): TGCGCCAGCAGCTTGGATTCCGGGGCAAGTTACGAGCAGTACTTC. V and J are TRBV5-1 and TRBJ2-7, with D perhaps matching TRBD1 or TRBD2 (5 bases each). V gave up 0 bases and J gave up 4 bases, with 14 bases separating them. Germline V gene sequence: CDR1 SGHRS, CDR2 YFSETQ. This CDR3 has 15 amino acids.

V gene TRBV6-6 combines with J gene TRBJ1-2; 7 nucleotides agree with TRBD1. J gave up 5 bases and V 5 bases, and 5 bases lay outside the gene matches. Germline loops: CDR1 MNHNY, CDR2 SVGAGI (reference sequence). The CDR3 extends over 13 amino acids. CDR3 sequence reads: CASSKGQIYGYTF. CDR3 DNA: TGTGCCAGCAGTAAGGGACAGATTTATGGCTACACCTTC.

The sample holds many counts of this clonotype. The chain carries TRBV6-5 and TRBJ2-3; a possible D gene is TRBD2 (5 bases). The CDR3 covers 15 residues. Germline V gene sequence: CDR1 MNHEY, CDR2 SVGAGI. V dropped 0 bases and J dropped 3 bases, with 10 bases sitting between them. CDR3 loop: CASSYSRVQTDTQYF. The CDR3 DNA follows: TGTGCCAGCAGTTACTCGAGGGTCCAGACAGATACGCAGTATTTT.

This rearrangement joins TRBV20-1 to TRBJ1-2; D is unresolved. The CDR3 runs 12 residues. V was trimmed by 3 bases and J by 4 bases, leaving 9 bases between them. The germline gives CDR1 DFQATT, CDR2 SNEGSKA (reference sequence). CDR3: CSARRQVYGYTF. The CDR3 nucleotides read TGCAGTGCTAGGCGGCAGGTCTATGGCTACACCTTC.

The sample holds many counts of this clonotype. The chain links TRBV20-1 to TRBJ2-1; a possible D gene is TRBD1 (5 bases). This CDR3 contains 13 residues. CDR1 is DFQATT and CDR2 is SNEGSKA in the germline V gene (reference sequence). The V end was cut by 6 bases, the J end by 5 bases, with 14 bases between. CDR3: CSALQGLNNEQFF. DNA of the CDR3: TGCAGTGCCCTTCAGGGTTTGAACAATGAGCAGTTCTTC.

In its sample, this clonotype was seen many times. The CDR3 loop reads CASSLGLQEGTQYF. CDR3 bases: TGTGCCAGCAGCCTAGGGTTACAGGAGGGAACCCAGTACTTC. This chain joins TRBV11-2 and TRBJ2-5; maybe TRBD2 (6 bases). This CDR3 comprises 14 residues. In germline, CDR1 is SGHAT, CDR2 FQNNGV. V dropped 5 bases and J dropped 8 bases, with 18 bases sitting between them. Based on the CDR3 plus reference TRBV11-2 and TRBJ2-5, the full variable domain is EAGVAQSPRYKIIEKRQSVAFWCNPISGHATLYWYQQILGQGPKLLIQFQNNGVVDDSQLPKDRFSAERLKGVDSTLKIQPAKLEDSAVYLCASSLGLQEGTQYFGPGTRLLVL.

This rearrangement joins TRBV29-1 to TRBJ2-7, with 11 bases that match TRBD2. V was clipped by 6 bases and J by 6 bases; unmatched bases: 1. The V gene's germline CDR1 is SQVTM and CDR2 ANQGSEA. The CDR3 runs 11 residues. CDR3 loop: CSVGLAGEQYF. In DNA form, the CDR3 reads TGCAGCGTCGGACTAGCGGGCGAGCAGTACTTC.

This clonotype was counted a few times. CDR3 nucleotides: TGCAGTGCTAGAGGTGGACTAGTAGTCAATGAGCAGTTCTTC. This translates into CSARGGLVVNEQFF. J is TRBJ2-1 and V is TRBV20-1; 7 positions match TRBD2. V lost 1 base to trimming and J lost 6 bases; unmatched junction nucleotides: 6. The CDR3 has 14 residues. Germline CDR1 and CDR2: DFQATT and SNEGSKA (reference sequence).

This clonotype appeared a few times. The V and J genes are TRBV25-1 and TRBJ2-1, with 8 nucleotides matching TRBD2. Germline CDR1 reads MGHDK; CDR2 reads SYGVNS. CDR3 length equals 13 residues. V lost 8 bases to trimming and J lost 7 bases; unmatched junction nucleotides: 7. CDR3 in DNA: TGTGCCAGCGGAAGCGGGAGCGTTAATGAGCAGTTCTTC. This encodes CASGSGSVNEQFF. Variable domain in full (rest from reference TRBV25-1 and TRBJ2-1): EADIYQTPRYLVIGTGKKITLECSQTMGHDKMYWYQQDPGMELHLIHYSYGVNSTEKGDLSSESTVSRIRTEHFPLTLESARPSHTSQYLCASGSGSVNEQFFGPGTRLTVL.

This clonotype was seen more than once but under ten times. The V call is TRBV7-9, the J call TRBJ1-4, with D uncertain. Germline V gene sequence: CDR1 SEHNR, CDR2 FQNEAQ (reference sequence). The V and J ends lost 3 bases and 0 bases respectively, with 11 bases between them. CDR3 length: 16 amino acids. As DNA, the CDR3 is TGTGCCAGCAGCTTTCCAGGCGGGCCAACTAATGAAAAACTGTTTTTT. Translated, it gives CASSFPGGPTNEKLFF.

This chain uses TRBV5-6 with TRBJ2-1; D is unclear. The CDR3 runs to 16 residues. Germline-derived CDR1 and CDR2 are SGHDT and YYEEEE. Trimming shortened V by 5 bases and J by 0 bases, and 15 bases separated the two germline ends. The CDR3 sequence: CASSPVLRSSYNEQFF. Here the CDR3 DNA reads TGTGCCAGCAGTCCCGTTTTGCGAAGCTCCTACAATGAGCAGTTCTTC.

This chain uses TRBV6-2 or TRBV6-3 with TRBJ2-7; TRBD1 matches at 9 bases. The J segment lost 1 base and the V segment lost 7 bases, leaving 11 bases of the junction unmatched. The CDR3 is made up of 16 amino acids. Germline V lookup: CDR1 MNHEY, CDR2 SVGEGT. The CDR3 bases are TGTGCCAGCATCCCCGCGCCGGGACAGGGTTCCTACGAGCAGTACTTC. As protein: CASIPAPGQGSYEQYF.

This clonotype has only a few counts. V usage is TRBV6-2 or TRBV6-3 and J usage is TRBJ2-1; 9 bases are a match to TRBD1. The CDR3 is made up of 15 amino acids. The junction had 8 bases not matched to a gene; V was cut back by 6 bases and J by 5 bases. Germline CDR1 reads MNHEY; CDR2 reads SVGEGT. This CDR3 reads CASRKTGGSNNEQFF. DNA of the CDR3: TGTGCCAGCAGAAAGACAGGGGGTTCGAACAATGAGCAGTTCTTC.

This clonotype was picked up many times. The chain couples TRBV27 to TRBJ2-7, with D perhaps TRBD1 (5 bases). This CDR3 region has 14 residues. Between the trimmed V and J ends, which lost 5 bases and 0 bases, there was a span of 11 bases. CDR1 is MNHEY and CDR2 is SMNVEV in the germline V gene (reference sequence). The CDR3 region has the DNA TGTGCCAGCAGTGCGACAGTATACTCCTACGAGCAGTACTTC. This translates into CASSATVYSYEQYF.

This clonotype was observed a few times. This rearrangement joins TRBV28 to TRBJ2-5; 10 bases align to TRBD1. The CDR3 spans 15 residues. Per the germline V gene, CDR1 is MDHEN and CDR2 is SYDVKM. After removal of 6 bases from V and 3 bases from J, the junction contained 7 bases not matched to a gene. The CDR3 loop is CASREGQGGKETQYF. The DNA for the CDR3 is TGTGCCAGCAGAGAAGGACAGGGGGGGAAAGAGACCCAGTACTTC.

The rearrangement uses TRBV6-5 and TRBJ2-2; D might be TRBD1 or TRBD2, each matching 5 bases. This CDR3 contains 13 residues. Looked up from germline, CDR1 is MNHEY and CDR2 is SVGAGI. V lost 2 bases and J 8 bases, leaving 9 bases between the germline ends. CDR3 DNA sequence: TGTGCCAGCAGTTACGGGACCGCAGGGGAGCTGTTTTTT. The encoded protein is CASSYGTAGELFF.

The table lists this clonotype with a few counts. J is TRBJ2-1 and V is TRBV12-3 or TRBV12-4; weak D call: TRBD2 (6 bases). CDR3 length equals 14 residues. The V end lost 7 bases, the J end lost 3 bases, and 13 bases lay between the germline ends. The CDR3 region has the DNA TGTGCCAGCACCCAGAGCGGGTACTACAATGAGCAGTTCTTC. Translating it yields CASTQSGYYNEQFF.

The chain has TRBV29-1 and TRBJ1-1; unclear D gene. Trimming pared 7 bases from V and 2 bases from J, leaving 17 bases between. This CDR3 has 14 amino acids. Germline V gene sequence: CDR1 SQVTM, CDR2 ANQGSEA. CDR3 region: CSDYTKEGNTEAFF. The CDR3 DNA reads TGCAGCGACTACACCAAAGAGGGCAACACTGAAGCTTTCTTT.

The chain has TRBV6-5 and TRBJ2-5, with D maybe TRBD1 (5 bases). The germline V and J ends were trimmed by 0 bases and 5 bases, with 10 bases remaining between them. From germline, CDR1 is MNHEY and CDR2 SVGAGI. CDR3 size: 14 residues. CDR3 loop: CASSYSPSGETQYF. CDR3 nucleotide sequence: TGTGCCAGCAGTTACTCACCCTCAGGGGAGACCCAGTACTTC.

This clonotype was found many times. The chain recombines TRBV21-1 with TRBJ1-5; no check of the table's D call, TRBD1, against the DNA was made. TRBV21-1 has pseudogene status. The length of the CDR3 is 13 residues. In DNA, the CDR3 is TGTGCCAGCAGCTCCTCCAGGGATCAGCCCCAGCATTTT. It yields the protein CASSSSRDQPQHF.

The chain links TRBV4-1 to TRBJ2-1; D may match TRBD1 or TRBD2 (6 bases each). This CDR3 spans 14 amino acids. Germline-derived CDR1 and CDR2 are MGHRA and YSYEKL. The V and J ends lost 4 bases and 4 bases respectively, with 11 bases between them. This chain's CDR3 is CASSPWGAYNEQFF. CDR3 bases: TGCGCCAGCAGCCCCTGGGGGGCGTACAATGAGCAGTTCTTC.

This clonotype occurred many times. CDR3 region: CATGTGPPRGEQFF. The CDR3 DNA sequence: TGTGCCACAGGAACCGGGCCGCCGAGAGGTGAGCAGTTCTTC. The chain carries TRBV24-1 and TRBJ2-1, with D uncertain. Germline V gives CDR1 KGHDR, CDR2 SFDVKD. Between the trimmed V and J ends, which lost 10 bases and 9 bases, there was a span of 21 bases. The length of the CDR3 is 14 residues.

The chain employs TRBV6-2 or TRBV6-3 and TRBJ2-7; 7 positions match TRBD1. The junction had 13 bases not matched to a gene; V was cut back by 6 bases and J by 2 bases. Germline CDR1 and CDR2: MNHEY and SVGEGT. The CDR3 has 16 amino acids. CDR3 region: CASSPGGAPTTYEQYF. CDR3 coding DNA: TGTGCCAGCAGCCCAGGGGGAGCGCCCACTACCTACGAGCAGTACTTC.

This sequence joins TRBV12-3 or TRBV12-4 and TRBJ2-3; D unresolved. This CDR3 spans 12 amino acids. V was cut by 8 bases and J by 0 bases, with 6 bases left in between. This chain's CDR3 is CASAKSTDTQYF. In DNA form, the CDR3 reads TGTGCCAGCGCCAAAAGCACAGATACGCAGTATTTT.